This T cell receptor beta chain originates from a study of early T cells in non-severe SARS-CoV-2 infection. Study results and caveats: Anti-spike CD8 responses were favored by VDJdb matching, which missed private and CD4 specificities.

The TCR library protocol was used to attach unique molecular identifiers. These identifiers were attached to individual cDNA molecules. TCRdb itself ran the 5' RACE reads through MiXCR, one entry per CDR3 protein. In the table there are about 80,000 distinct CDR3 sequences, 5% of which are singletons. This CDR3 is 12 amino acids long. Per the germline V gene, CDR1 is LNHDA and CDR2 is SQIVND (reference sequence). Trimming shortened V by 4 bases and J by 4 bases, and 7 bases separated the two germline ends. Regarding this clonotype: Its antigen is unknown.

The starting material was whole blood, obtained at baseline. The clonotype originates from an adult who was a healthcare worker with PCR-confirmed SARS-CoV-2 infection or an uninfected control (not recorded which). This chain uses TRBV19 with TRBJ2-5, with a possible D match to TRBD1 (6 bases). The CDR3 sequence is CASSTGAETQYF. The DNA for the CDR3 is TGTGCCAGTAGTACAGGGGCAGAGACCCAGTACTTC.